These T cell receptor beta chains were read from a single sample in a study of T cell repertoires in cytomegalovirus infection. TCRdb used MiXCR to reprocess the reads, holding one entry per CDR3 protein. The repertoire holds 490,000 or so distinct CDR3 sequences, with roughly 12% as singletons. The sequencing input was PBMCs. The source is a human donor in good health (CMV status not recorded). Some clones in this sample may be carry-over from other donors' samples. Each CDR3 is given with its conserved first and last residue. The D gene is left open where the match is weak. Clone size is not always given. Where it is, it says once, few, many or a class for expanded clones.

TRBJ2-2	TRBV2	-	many	TGTGCCAGCAGTGAGAACAGGGAGCTGTTTTTT	CASSENRELFF
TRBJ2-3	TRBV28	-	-	TGTGCCGCCCGCGAGACCACAGATACGCAGTATTTT	CAARETTDTQYF
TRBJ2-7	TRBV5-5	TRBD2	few	TGTGCCAGCAGCTTTGCTAGCGGGGACTACGAGCAGTACTTC	CASSFASGDYEQYF
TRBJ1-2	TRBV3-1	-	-	TGTGCCAGCAGCCCCGTTAGGGCCACTAACTATGGCTACACCTTC	CASSPVRATNYGYTF
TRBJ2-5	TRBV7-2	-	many	TGTGCCAGCAGCGGCAGGGCTCGAGAGACCCAGTACTTC	CASSGRARETQYF
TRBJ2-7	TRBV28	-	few	TGTGCCAGCAGCTGGGGAAAACTAGCCAGCAACTCCTACGAGCAGTACTTC	CASSWGKLASNSYEQYF
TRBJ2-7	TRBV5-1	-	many	TGCGCCAGCAGCTTGGGCAGAAACTACGAGCAGTACTTC	CASSLGRNYEQYF
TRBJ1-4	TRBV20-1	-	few	TGCAGTGCTAGAGATCGTGAGGGGCAGTCTAATGAAAAACTGTTTTTT	CSARDREGQSNEKLFF
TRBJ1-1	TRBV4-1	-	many	TGCGCCAGCAGCCAAGAAGGTTCGGGGACTGAAGCTTTCTTT	CASSQEGSGTEAFF
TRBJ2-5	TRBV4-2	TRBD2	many	TGTGCCAGCAGCCAGGCCGGGACTAGCGGGAGGGTTTGGGAGACCCAGTACTTC	CASSQAGTSGRVWETQYF
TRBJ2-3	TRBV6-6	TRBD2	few	TGTGCCAGCAGTTACACCAGCGGGGGGACCGCCACAGATACGCAGTATTTT	CASSYTSGGTATDTQYF
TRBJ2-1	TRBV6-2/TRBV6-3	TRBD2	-	TGTGCCAGCAGTTATTACGCTAGCGGGAGTCTCTACAATGAGCAGTTCTTC	CASSYYASGSLYNEQFF
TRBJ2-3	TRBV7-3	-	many	TGTGCCAGCAGCTTAAACGGTGGGGGCTCTAGCACAGATACGCAGTATTTT	CASSLNGGGSSTDTQYF
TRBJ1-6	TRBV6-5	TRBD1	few	TGTGCCAGCACTCTAGGGGGCGCGCACTCACCCCTCCACTTT	CASTLGGAHSPLHF
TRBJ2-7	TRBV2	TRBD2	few	TGTGCCAGCAAGGAGGGAGGGCCGTCCTACGAGCAGTACTTC	CASKEGGPSYEQYF
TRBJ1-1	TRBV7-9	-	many	TGTGCCAGCAGCTTGAGGCAAGTGGACACTGAAGCTTTCTTT	CASSLRQVDTEAFF
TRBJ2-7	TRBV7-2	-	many	TGTGCCAGCAGCTTACTATTGGTCGGCGGCGAGCAGTACTTC	CASSLLLVGGEQYF
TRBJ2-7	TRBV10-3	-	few	TGTGCCATCAGTGAGTCGCTTTACGAGCAGTACTTC	CAISESLYEQYF
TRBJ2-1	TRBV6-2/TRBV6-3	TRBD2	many	TGTGCCAGCAGTTTCGCCGGGACTAGGGGAAATGAGCAGTTCTTC	CASSFAGTRGNEQFF
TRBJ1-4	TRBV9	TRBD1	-	TGTGCCAGCAGCGGCACAGGGGCGAGTAATGAAAAACTGTTTTTT	CASSGTGASNEKLFF
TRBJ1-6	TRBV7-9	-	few	TGTGCCAGCAAAGGAGGGGTTGAAAATAATTCACCCCTCCACTTT	CASKGGVENNSPLHF
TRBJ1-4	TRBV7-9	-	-	TGTGCCAGCAGCCCCCACAGTGCAACTAATGAAAAACTGTTTTTT	CASSPHSATNEKLFF
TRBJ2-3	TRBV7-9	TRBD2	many	TGTGCCAGCAGCTCGTCCGGGACTAGCGGGATGACAGATACGCAGTATTTT	CASSSSGTSGMTDTQYF
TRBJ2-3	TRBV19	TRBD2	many	TGTGCCAGTAGCTCATCGGGGGGGGGTACGCAGTATTTT	CASSSSGGGTQYF
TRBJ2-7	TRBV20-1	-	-	TGCAGTGCTAGAGCTGAGGCTGCCGAGCAGTACTTC	CSARAEAAEQYF
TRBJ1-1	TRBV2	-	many	TGTGCCAGATCAGCAACCCTGAACACTGAAGCTTTCTTT	CARSATLNTEAFF
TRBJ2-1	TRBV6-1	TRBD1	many	TGTGCCAGCAGTGACAGGGACAGGGGAAAGTTCTTC	CASSDRDRGKFF
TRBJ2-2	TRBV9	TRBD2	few	TGTGCCAGCACTGTAGCGGGAGGATCCACCGGGGAGCTGTTTTTT	CASTVAGGSTGELFF
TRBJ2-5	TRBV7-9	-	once	TGTGCCAGCTCCGAGTTGGGGCGGCGGGAGACCCAGTACTTC	CASSELGRRETQYF
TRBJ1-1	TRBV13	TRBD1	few	TGTGCCAGCAGCTTATACCCCGGGACAGCGAACACTGAAGCTTTCTTT	CASSLYPGTANTEAFF
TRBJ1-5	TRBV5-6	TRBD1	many	TGTGCCAGCAGCTTGGGACAGGGAGTGGGAGTACAGCCCCAGCATTTT	CASSLGQGVGVQPQHF
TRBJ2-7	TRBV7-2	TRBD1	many	TGTGCCAGCAGGATTCGACAGGGACCCTACGAGCAGTACTTC	CASRIRQGPYEQYF
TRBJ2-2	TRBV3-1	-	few	TGTGCCAGCAGCTTTAACATACCTACGTCCGGGGAGCTGTTTTTT	CASSFNIPTSGELFF
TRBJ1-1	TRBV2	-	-	TGTGCCAGCAGTGAATTCACGGCCAATACTGAAGCTTTCTTT	CASSEFTANTEAFF
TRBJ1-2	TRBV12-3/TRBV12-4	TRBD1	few	TGTGCCAGCAGTTTAGAGGCAGGGGGGAGGTATGGCTACACCTTC	CASSLEAGGRYGYTF
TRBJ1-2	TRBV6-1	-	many	TGTGCCAGCAGTGAATATGGGGGGCTCTATGGCTACACCTTC	CASSEYGGLYGYTF
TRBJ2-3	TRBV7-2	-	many	TGTGCCAGCAGCTTTGTGGGCACAGATACGCAGTATTTT	CASSFVGTDTQYF
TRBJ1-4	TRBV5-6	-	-	TGTGCCAGCAGCTTCGCAGGGGACGAAAAACTGTTTTTT	CASSFAGDEKLFF
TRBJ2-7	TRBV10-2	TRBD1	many	TGCGCCAGCAGTGAGTGGACAGGTGTCTACGAGCAGTACTTC	CASSEWTGVYEQYF
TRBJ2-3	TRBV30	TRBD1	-	TGTGCCTGGAGTGTCGGGACAGGGATTAGCACAGATACGCAGTATTTT	CAWSVGTGISTDTQYF
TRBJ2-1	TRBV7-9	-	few	TGTGCCAGCACGGCCGCGGGGCGAGGGAATGAGCAGTTCTTC	CASTAAGRGNEQFF
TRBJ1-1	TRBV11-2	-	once	TGTGCCAGCAGCTTAGGGGGTGCTCGATTCCCCACTGAAGCTTTCTTT	CASSLGGARFPTEAFF
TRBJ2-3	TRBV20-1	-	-	TGCAGTGCTAGAGGCGGTCGGAGGAGTAGAGAGAGGGATACGCAGTATTTT	CSARGGRRSRERDTQYF
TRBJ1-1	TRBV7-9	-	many	TGTGCCAGCAGCGCCGAGGTTTGGGGCACTGAAGCTTTCTTT	CASSAEVWGTEAFF
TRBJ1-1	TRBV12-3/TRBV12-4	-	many	TGTGCCAGCAGTTCAAGTGAGCGGAACACTGAAGCTTTCTTT	CASSSSERNTEAFF
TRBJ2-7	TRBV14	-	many	TGTGCCAGCAGCCATACTAGCTCGTACTCCTACGAGCAGTACTTC	CASSHTSSYSYEQYF
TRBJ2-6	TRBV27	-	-	TGTGCCAGCAGTTTCACCGATGTGGGGGCCAACGTCCTGACTTTC	CASSFTDVGANVLTF
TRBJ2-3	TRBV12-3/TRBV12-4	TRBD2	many	TGTGCCAGCAGTTGGTCTAGCGGGAAAGGCACAGATACGCAGTATTTT	CASSWSSGKGTDTQYF
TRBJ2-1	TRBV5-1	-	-	TGCGCCAGCAGCCCGATAAGCGAGATAGCCGGCAATGAGCAGTTCTTC	CASSPISEIAGNEQFF
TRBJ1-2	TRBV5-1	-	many	TGCGCCAGCAGCCTAAACCCAAGGGGTGGCTACACCTTC	CASSLNPRGGYTF
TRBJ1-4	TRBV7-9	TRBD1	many	TGTGCCAGCAGCGATTCCGGGACAGGGGATGAAAAACTGTTTTTT	CASSDSGTGDEKLFF